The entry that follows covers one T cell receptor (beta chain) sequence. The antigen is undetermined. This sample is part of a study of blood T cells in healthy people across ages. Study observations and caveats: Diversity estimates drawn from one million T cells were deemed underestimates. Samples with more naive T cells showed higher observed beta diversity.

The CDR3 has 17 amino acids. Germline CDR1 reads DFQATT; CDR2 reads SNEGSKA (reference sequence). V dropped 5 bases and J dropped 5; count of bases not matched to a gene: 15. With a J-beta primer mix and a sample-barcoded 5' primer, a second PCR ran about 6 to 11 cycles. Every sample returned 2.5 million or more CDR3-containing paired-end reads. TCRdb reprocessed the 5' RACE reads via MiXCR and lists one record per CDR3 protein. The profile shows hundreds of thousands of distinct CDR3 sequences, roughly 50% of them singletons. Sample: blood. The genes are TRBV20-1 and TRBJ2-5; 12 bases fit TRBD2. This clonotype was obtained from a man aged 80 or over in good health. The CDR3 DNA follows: TGCAGTGCTCCGACTAGCGGGAGTCCCCACAGGTCGGAGACCCAGTACTTC. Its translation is CSAPTSGSPHRSETQYF.